The clone carrying this T cell receptor beta chain was detected only a few times. The antigen is undetermined. No infections or other immune events were documented during collection. The data are from a study of identifying expanded T cells in peripheral blood. The assay was immunoSEQ multiplex PCR, and TCRdb's table has in-frame clones only and misses some. The sample comprises about 90,000 clones, 70% to 90% of which are singletons, and roughly 4% rests with the top ten. The CDR3 length is 12 residues. CDR1 and CDR2 from the germline V gene are MNHNS and SASEGT. V lost 8 bases and J lost 0, with 7 bases in between. Study observations and caveats: Across healthy donors, higher total template counts meant significantly greater approximately two-week count variance. Technical replicates showed around 1.2 changed clones; approximately 2 weeks roughly 15; four weeks 19.

Sequenced material: blood. J is TRBJ1-1 and V is TRBV6-1; D remains unclear. The receptor's source is a person aged 18 to 75 in good health. CDR3 in amino acids: CASGRLNTEAFF. The CDR3 DNA follows: TGTGCCAGCGGGAGACTGAACACTGAAGCTTTCTTT.